This is a list of T cell receptor beta chains from one sample in a study of blood T cells in healthy people across ages. A single record per CDR3 protein comes from TCRdb applying MiXCR to the 5' RACE reads. The sample comprises about 800,000 distinct CDR3 sequences, over 45% of which are singletons, and approximately 20% rests with the top ten. The material sequenced was blood. These receptors were obtained from a man aged 25-45 years in good health. The CDR3 runs from the conserved cysteine through the conserved F or W. A D gene is named only where the DNA matches it firmly. Not all rows give a size; the values are once, few, many and, for expanded clones, a class.

16	TRBV4-2	-	TRBJ2-7	-	CASSQETSGDTYGQYF	TGTGCCAGCAGCCAAGAAACGAGCGGGGACACCTACGGGCAGTACTTC
14	TRBV9	-	TRBJ1-2	-	CASSLSDGKYGYTF	TGTGCCAGCAGCCTGAGCGACGGCAAGTATGGCTACACCTTC
15	TRBV12-3/TRBV12-4	-	TRBJ2-3	-	CASSLRAGQTDTQYF	TGTGCCAGCAGTTTGCGGGCGGGACAAACAGATACGCAGTATTTT
16	TRBV7-3	-	TRBJ2-3	TRBD2	CASSSGTSGRRDTQYF	TGTGCCAGCAGCTCAGGGACTAGCGGGAGGAGGGATACGCAGTATTTT
11	TRBV7-3	many	TRBJ2-2	-	CASSITGELFF	TGTGCCAGCAGCATCACCGGGGAGCTGTTTTTT
14	TRBV20-1	few	TRBJ2-7	-	CSARDFVMGYEQYF	TGCAGTGCTAGAGATTTTGTTATGGGCTACGAGCAGTACTTC
13	TRBV20-1	-	TRBJ2-7	-	CSARDYTEYEQYF	TGCAGTGCTAGAGATTATACGGAATACGAGCAGTACTTC
12	TRBV12-3/TRBV12-4	-	TRBJ1-2	-	CASSRGESGYTF	TGTGCCAGCAGTCGGGGGGAGAGTGGCTACACCTTC
17	TRBV25-1	once	TRBJ2-4	TRBD2	CASSEQNSGSQFNEQYF	TGTGCCAGCAGTGAGCAAAATAGCGGGAGTCAATTCAATGAGCAGTACTTC
14	TRBV29-1	-	TRBJ2-5	TRBD2	CSAGVAGVGETQYF	TGCAGCGCTGGGGTAGCGGGAGTTGGGGAGACCCAGTACTTC
18	TRBV20-1	once	TRBJ2-1	TRBD2	CSVRTTVGAGGPYNEQFF	TGCAGTGTTCGAACCACCGTCGGGGCGGGGGGGCCGTACAATGAGCAGTTCTTC
14	TRBV24-1	-	TRBJ2-1	TRBD2	CATSDSGLGNEQFF	TGTGCCACCAGTGACTCCGGACTAGGGAATGAGCAGTTCTTC
13	TRBV7-2	few	TRBJ1-2	-	CASSFSGTGGYTF	TGTGCCAGCAGCTTTTCCGGGACCGGTGGCTACACCTTC
16	TRBV7-2	-	TRBJ1-2	TRBD1	CASSFQPTGVGYGYTF	TGTGCCAGCAGCTTCCAACCGACAGGGGTAGGCTATGGCTACACCTTC
15	TRBV18	-	TRBJ2-1	TRBD1	CASSPGQGTYNEQFF	TGTGCCAGCAGCCCAGGACAGGGGACCTACAATGAGCAGTTCTTC